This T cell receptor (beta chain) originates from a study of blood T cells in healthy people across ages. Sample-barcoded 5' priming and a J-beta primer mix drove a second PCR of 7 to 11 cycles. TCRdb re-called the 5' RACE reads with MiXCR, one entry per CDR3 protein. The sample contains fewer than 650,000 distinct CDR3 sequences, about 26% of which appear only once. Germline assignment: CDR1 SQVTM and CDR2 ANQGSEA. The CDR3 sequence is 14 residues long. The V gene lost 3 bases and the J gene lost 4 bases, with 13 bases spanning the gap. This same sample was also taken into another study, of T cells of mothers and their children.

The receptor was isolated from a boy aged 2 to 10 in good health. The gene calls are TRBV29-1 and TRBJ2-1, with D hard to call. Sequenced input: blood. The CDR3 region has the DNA TGCAGCGTTGAGGGTTTTGGCGTTTACAATGAGCAGTTCTTC. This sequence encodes CSVEGFGVYNEQFF.